The 14 T cell receptor beta chains below come from one sample, sequenced in a study of molecular identifiers for immune sequencing clone quantification. TCRdb re-called the PCR reads through MiXCR, storing one row per CDR3 protein. The sample shows roughly 40,000 distinct CDR3 sequences, less than 20% of them seen only once. Sequencing was done on a sample of naive CD8+ T cells from blood, with Jurkat cell RNA spiked in. Subset defined: FACS-sorted CD8+CD4-CCR7+CD45RA+ naive T cells. All receptors derive from a human donor in good health. Some libraries in this study had Jurkat cell RNA spiked in.

This clonotype was counted many times. The chain joins TRBV9 to TRBJ2-3, with 10 positions matching TRBD2. Losses at the gene ends were 3 bases for V and 2 bases for J; bases not matched to a gene: 3. The CDR3 loop spans 15 amino acids. Germline V lookup: CDR1 SGDLS, CDR2 YYNGEE. CDR3 nucleotide sequence: TGTGCCAGCAGCGAGGGACTAGCGAACACAGATACGCAGTATTTT. Its translation is CASSEGLANTDTQYF.

This clonotype has a count of ten or more. V usage is TRBV6-2 or TRBV6-3 and J usage is TRBJ1-1; D remains unclear. The V gene's germline CDR1 is MNHEY and CDR2 SVGEGT. V lost 2 bases and J 5 bases, leaving 12 bases between the germline ends. The CDR3 covers 14 residues. The chain's CDR3 is CASSYGRLRTEAFF. In DNA form, the CDR3 reads TGTGCCAGCAGTTACGGGAGGCTGAGGACTGAAGCTTTCTTT.

This clonotype was seen more than once but under ten times. This may be a read error, as it is one base from a much larger clone. The J gene is TRBJ1-5, the V gene TRBV19; the D is unclear. Germline assignment: CDR1 LNHDA and CDR2 SQIVND (reference sequence). The CDR3 sequence is 15 residues long. The CDR3 DNA reads as TGTGCCAGTAGGGCCCTAGCGGGCCGCAATCAGTCCCAGCATTTT. This translates into CASRALAGRNQSQHF.

Details on this clonotype: A much larger clone is a single base away; this may be a read error. The chain links TRBV27 to TRBJ2-2, with D possibly being TRBD1 (5 bases). The germline V and J ends were trimmed by 11 bases and 2 bases, with 21 bases remaining between them. This CDR3 comprises 16 residues. Germline values: CDR1 MNHEY, CDR2 SMNVEV (reference sequence). CDR3 sequence (DNA): TGTGCCTGCAATCCGATAGGGGTGTTCAACACCGGGGAGCTGTTTTTT. Encoded protein: CACNPIGVFNTGELFF.

This clonotype was observed a handful of times. This sequence may be a read error, since a much larger clone differs from it by one base. This chain joins TRBV10-3 and TRBJ1-1, with TRBD1 identical over 8 bases. Germline CDR1 reads ENHRY; CDR2 reads SYGVKD. After removal of 8 bases from V and 3 bases from J, the junction contained 5 bases not matched to a gene. CDR3 size: 13 residues. CDR3 in amino acids: CAIGDRQDTEAFF. DNA of the CDR3: TGTGCCATCGGGGACAGGCAGGACACTGAAGCTTTCTTT.

This clonotype has a count of ten or more. The rearrangement uses TRBV13 and TRBJ2-7, with 11 bases fitting TRBD2. The ends lost 6 bases at V and 5 bases at J; junction bases unmatched: 3. In germline, CDR1 is PRHDT, CDR2 FYEKMQ (reference sequence). The CDR3 sequence is 13 residues long. In DNA, the CDR3 is TGTGCCAGCAGACTAGCGGGAGCCCACGAGCAGTACTTC. Its translation: CASRLAGAHEQYF.

Many counts were recorded for this clonotype. The V call is TRBV19, the J call TRBJ2-7; maybe TRBD1 (6 bases). The length of the CDR3 is 13 residues. Trimming removed 5 bases from V and 3 bases from J, with 11 bases in between. Germline V CDR1 and CDR2: LNHDA, SQIVND (reference sequence). The DNA for the CDR3 is TGTGCCAGTAGTTTCGGACAGCGCTACGAGCAGTACTTC. It encodes CASSFGQRYEQYF.

On this clonotype itself: With a much larger clone just one base away, this may be a read error. The V and J genes are TRBV28 and TRBJ2-1; D unclear. The CDR3 has 15 amino acids. Germline CDR1 and CDR2: MDHEN and SYDVKM. The chain's CDR3 is CASSLWGVSYNEQLF. CDR3 nucleotide sequence: TGTGCCAGCAGTTTATGGGGCGTTTCCTACAATGAGCAGCTCTTC.

This clonotype was seen ten or more times. The chain joins TRBV5-1 to TRBJ1-2, with 7 bases aligning to TRBD1. V trimming: 0 bases; J trimming: 8 bases; junction bases outside the gene matches: 10. Germline CDR1 SGHRS, CDR2 YFSETQ. This CDR3 contains 15 residues. The CDR3 sequence: CASSLAETGIWGYTF. The DNA for the CDR3 is TGCGCCAGCAGCTTGGCCGAGACAGGGATTTGGGGCTACACCTTC.

This rearrangement joins TRBV19 to TRBJ1-6; 7 nucleotides match TRBD1. The V segment lost 8 bases and the J segment 7 bases; nucleotides outside the gene matches: 2. This CDR3 has 12 amino acids. The germline V gene encodes CDR1 LNHDA and CDR2 SQIVND (reference sequence). Here the CDR3 DNA reads TGTGCCAGTTGGGACAGAAATTCACCCCTCCACTTT. It is translated as CASWDRNSPLHF.

Only one count was recorded for this clonotype. Possible read error: a much larger clone is one base away. This sequence joins TRBV29-1 and TRBJ2-2, with a possible D match to TRBD2 (5 bases). The CDR3 has 13 residues. Germline values: CDR1 SQVTM, CDR2 ANQGSEA. This CDR3 is CSVVRENTGEPFF. The CDR3, as DNA: TGCAGCGTTGTTAGGGAGAACACCGGGGAGCCGTTTTTT.

Details on this clonotype: A much larger clone differs from this one at a single base, so this may be a read error. The CDR3 DNA follows: TGCGCCAGCAGCCTAGGGACTAGCGGCTACGATGAGCAGTTCTTC. Translated, it gives CASSLGTSGYDEQFF. J is TRBJ2-1 and V is TRBV4-3; 11 bases are a match to TRBD2. The CDR3 runs 15 residues. Germline CDR1 reads LGHNA; CDR2 reads YSLEER.

This clonotype was counted many times. CDR3 sequence: CASSQDGLAEIYADTQYF. DNA of the CDR3: TGTGCCAGCAGCCAAGATGGTCTAGCAGAGATTTATGCAGATACGCAGTATTTT. The chain is built from TRBV3-1 and TRBJ2-3, with a weak D call TRBD2 (5 bases). Trimming removed 0 bases from V and 4 bases from J, with 20 bases in between. This CDR3 is 18 amino acids long. Germline-derived CDR1 and CDR2 are LGHDT and YNNKEL (reference sequence).

This chain links TRBV4-3 with TRBJ2-7; D gene unclear. Germline V CDR1 and CDR2: LGHNA, YSLEER. This CDR3 is 13 amino acids long. Trimming took 0 bases from V and 2 from J, leaving 5 bases between them. For the CDR3, the DNA is TGCGCCAGCAGCCAAGACCGGGCCTACGAGCAGTACTTC. Its translation: CASSQDRAYEQYF.